These 5 T cell receptor beta chains were all obtained from the same sample, sequenced in a study of T cell responses to AZD1222 COVID-19 vaccine. Here immunoSEQ multiplex PCR was the method, and the copy in TCRdb shows in-frame clones only, minus some. The sample records approximately 190,000 clones, approximately 93% being singletons. Material: peripheral blood, obtained 28 days after the second AZD1222 dose. These receptor sequences come from an adult who received the AZD1222 COVID-19 vaccine.

The chain combines TRBV2 with TRBJ1-6; TRBD1 matches at 7 bases. Germline values: CDR1 SNHLY, CDR2 FYNNEI. CDR3 length: 20 amino acids. V lost 5 bases to trimming and J lost 0 bases; unmatched junction nucleotides: 16. CDR3: CASSNLGTGEGSSYNSPLHF. The DNA of the CDR3 is TGTGCCAGCAGTAACCTTGGAACAGGGGAGGGAAGCTCCTATAATTCACCCCTCCACTTT.

Note on this clone: Additional DNA sequences in this sample encode the identical CDR3. The chain employs TRBV12-5 and TRBJ1-1; D not resolved. V lost 0 bases and J 1 base, leaving 6 bases between the germline ends. Germline CDR1 is LGHNT and CDR2 is FRNRAP. The CDR3 extends over 14 amino acids. CDR3 in amino acids: CASGLVPGNTEAFF. CDR3 in DNA: TGTGCTAGTGGTTTGGTACCGGGGAACACTGAAGCTTTCTTT.

The gene calls are TRBV18 and TRBJ2-1; 11 bases fit TRBD2. Trimming took 3 bases from V and 4 from J; bases not matched to a gene: 5. Per the germline V gene, CDR1 is KGHSH and CDR2 is LQKENI. The CDR3 sequence is 16 residues long. The CDR3 is CASSPRTSGYYNEQFF. The CDR3 DNA is TGTGCCAGCTCACCTCGGACTAGCGGGTATTACAATGAGCAGTTCTTC.

This clone came up once. The chain combines TRBV28 with TRBJ2-7; D remains unclear. Germline V gene data show CDR1 as MDHEN and CDR2 as SYDVKM. V lost 6 bases to trimming and J lost 2 bases, with 8 bases between them. The CDR3 is 12 amino acids. CDR3 coding DNA: TGTGCCAGCAGCCAACCAGCCTACGAGCAGTACTTC. Translated: CASSQPAYEQYF.

V usage is TRBV5-1 and J usage is TRBJ1-2; tentative D call: TRBD1 (5 bases). The V and J ends lost 3 bases and 5 bases respectively, with 11 bases between them. This CDR3 is built from 13 residues. Germline CDR1 is SGHRS and CDR2 is YFSETQ. The CDR3 DNA sequence: TGCGCCAGCAGCTCCGGGACGGAGTATGGCTACACCTTC. It codes for CASSSGTEYGYTF.